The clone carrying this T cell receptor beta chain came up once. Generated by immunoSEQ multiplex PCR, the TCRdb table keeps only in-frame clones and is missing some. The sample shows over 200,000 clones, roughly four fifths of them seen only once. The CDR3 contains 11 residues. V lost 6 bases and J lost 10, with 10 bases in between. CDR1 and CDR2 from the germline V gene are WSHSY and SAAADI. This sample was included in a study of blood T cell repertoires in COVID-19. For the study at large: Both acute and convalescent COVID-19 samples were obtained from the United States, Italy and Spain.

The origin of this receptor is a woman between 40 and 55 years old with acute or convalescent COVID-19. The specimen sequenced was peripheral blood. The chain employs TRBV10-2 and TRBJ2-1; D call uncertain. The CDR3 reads CASRVTREQFF. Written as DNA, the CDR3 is TGCGCCAGCAGGGTTACGCGGGAGCAGTTCTTC.